This T cell receptor beta chain was profiled in a study of blood T cells in healthy people across ages. This CDR3 spans 14 amino acids. V lost 5 bases and J 2 bases, leaving 13 bases between the germline ends. CDR1 and CDR2 from the germline V gene are MNHNY and SVGAGI (reference sequence). PCR was performed a second time for roughly 7 to 12 cycles using a sample-barcoded 5' primer and a J-beta primer mix. TCRdb re-analysed the 5' RACE reads in MiXCR, keeping a single row per CDR3 protein. The data contain fewer than 750,000 distinct CDR3 sequences, approximately 52% of them singletons. Worth noting for this clonotype: A much larger clone lies one base from this, so it may be a read error.

Sequences were obtained from blood. This chain links TRBV6-6 with TRBJ2-7; perhaps D is TRBD1 or TRBD2 (5 bases each). The source of this sequence is a woman at least 80 years old in good health. The CDR3 is CASSDVSGPYEQYF. CDR3 bases: TGTGCCAGCAGTGACGTTTCGGGGCCCTACGAGCAGTACTTC.